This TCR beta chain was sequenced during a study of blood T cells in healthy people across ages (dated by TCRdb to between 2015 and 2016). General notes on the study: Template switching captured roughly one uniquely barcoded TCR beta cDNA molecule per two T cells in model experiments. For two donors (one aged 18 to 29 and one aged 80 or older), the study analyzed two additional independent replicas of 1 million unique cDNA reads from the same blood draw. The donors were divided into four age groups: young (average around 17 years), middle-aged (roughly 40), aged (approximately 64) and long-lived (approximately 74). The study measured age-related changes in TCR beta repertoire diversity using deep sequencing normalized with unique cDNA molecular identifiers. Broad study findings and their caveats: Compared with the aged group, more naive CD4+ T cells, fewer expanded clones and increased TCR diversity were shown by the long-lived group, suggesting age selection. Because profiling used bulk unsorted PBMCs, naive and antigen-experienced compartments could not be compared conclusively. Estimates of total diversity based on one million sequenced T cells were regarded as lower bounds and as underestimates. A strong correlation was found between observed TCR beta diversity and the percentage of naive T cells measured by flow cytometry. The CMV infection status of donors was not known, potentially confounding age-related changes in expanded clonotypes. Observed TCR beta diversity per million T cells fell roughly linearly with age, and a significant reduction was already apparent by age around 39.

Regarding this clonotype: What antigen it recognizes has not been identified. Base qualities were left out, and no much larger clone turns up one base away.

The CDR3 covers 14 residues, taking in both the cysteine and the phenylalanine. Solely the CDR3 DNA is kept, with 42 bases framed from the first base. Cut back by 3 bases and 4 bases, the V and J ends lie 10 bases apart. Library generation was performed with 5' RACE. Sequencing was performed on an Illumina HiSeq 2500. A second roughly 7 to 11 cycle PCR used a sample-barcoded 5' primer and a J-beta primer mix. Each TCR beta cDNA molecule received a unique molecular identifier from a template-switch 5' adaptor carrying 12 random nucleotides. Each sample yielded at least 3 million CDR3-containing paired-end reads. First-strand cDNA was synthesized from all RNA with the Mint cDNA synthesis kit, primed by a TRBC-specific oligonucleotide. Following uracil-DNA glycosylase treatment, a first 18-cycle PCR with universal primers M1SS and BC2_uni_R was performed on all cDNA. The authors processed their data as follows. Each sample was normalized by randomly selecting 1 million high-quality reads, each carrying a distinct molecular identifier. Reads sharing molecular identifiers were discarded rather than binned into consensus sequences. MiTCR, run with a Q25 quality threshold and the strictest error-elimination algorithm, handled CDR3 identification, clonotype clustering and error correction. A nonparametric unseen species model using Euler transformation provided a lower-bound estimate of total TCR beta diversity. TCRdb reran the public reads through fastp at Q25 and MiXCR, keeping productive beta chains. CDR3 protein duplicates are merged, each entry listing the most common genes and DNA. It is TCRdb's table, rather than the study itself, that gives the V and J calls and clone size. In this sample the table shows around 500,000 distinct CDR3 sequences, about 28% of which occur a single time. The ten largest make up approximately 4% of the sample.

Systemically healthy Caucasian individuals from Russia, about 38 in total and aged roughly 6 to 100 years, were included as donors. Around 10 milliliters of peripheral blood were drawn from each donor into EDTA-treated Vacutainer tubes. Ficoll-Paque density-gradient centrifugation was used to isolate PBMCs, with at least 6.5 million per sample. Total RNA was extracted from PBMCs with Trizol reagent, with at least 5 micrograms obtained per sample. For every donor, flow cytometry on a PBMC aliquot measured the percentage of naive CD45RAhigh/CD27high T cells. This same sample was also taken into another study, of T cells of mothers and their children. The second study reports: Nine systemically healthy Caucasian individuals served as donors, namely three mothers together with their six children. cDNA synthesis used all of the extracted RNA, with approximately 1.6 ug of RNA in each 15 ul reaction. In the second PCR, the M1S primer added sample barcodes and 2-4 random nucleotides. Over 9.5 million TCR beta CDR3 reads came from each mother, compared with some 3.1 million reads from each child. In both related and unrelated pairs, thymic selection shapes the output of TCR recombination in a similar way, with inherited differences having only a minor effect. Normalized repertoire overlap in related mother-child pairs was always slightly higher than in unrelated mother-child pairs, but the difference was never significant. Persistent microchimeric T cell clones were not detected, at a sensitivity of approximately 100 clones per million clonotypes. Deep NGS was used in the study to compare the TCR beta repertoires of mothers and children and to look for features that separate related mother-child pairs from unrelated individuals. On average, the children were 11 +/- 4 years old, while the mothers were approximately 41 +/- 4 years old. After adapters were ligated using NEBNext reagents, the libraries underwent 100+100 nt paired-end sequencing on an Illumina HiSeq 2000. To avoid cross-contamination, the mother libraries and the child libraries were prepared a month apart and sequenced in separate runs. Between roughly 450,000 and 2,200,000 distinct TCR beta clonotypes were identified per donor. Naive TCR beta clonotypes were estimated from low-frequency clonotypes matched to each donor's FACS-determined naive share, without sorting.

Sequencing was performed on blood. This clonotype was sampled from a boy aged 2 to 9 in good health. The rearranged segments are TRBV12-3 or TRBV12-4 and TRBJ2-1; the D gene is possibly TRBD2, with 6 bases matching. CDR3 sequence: CASSLEGVYNEQFF. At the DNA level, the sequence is TGTGCCAGCAGTTTGGAGGGTGTTTACAATGAGCAGTTCTTC.